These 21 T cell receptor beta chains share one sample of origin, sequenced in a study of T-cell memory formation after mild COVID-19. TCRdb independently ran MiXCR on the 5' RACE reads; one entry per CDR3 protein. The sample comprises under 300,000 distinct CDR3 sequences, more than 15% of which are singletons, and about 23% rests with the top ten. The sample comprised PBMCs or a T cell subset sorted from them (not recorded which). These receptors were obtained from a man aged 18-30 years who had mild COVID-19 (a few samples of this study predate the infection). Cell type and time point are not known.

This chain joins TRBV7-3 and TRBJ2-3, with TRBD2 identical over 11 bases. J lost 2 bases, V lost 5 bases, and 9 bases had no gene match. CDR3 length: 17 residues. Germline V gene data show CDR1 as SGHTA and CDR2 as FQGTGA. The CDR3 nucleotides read TGTGCCAGCAGCCCGACAAGACTAGCGGGGTACACAGATACGCAGTATTTT. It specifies CASSPTRLAGYTDTQYF.

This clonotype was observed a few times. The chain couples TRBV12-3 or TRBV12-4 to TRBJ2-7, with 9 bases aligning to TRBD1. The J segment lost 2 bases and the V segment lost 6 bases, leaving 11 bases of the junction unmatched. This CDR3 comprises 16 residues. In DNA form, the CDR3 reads TGTGCCAGCAGCCCCGGGCCAGGGACAGGGACCTACGAGCAGTACTTC. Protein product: CASSPGPGTGTYEQYF.

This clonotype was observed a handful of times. The CDR3 DNA reads TGTGCCAGCAGTTACTCGACTAGTAACGACTTCGAGCAGTACTTC. Residues: CASSYSTSNDFEQYF. The V call is TRBV6-5, the J call TRBJ2-7; maybe TRBD2 (6 bases). The CDR3 covers 15 residues. The ends were cut back, 0 bases at V and 6 bases at J, with 15 bases in the middle. Germline V lookup: CDR1 MNHEY, CDR2 SVGAGI.

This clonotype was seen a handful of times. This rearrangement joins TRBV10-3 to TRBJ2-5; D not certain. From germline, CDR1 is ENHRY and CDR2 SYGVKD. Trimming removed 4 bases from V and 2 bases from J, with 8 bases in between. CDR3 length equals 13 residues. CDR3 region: CAISASLQETQYF. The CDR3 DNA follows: TGTGCCATCAGTGCAAGCCTGCAAGAGACCCAGTACTTC.

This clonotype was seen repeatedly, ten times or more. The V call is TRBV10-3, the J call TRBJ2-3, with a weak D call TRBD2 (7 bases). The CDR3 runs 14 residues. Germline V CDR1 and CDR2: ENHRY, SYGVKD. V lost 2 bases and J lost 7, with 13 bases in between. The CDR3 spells CAISERGGVYTQYF. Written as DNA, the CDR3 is TGTGCCATCAGTGAGAGGGGGGGAGTATATACGCAGTATTTT.

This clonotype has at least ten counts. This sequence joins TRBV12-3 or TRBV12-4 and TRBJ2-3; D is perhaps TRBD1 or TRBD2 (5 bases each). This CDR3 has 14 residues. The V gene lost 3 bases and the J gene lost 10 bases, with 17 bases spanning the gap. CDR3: CASSLSGTGLAQYF. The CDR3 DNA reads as TGTGCCAGCAGTTTGTCAGGGACGGGCCTGGCGCAGTATTTT.

The CDR3 reads CASTTYSNQPQHF. The CDR3, as DNA: TGTGCCAGCACTACTTATAGCAATCAGCCCCAGCATTTT. This sequence joins TRBV6-6 and TRBJ1-5; D not resolved. The CDR3 loop spans 13 amino acids. V lost 7 bases, J lost 0 bases, and 7 bases lay in between. Germline V gene sequence: CDR1 MNHNY, CDR2 SVGAGI (reference sequence).

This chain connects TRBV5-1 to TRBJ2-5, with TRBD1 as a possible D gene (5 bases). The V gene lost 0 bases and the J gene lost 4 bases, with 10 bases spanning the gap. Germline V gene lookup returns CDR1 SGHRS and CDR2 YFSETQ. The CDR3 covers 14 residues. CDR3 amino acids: CASSLEGPRETQYF. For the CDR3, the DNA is TGCGCCAGCAGCTTGGAGGGGCCGAGAGAGACCCAGTACTTC.

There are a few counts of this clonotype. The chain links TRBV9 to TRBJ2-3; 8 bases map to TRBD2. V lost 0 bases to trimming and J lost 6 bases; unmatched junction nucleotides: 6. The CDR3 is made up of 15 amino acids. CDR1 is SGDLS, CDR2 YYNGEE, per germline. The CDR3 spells CASSVGAGGSDTQYF. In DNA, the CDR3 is TGTGCCAGCAGCGTAGGTGCGGGGGGCTCTGATACGCAGTATTTT.

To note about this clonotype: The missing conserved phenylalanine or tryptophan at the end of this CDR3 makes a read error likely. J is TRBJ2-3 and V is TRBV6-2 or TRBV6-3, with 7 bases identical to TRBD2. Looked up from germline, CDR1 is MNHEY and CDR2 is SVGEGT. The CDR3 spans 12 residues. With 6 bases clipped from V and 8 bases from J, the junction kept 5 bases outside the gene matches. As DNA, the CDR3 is TGTGCCAGCAGCACTAGCGTCGGTACGCAGTATATT. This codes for CASSTSVGTQYI.

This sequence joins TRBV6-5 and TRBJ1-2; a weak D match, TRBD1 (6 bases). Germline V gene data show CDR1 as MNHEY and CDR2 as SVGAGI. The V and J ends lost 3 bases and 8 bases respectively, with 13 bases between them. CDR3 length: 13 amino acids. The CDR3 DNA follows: TGTGCCAGCAGTTATCAGGGGCTGGGCGGCTACACCTTC. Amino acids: CASSYQGLGGYTF.

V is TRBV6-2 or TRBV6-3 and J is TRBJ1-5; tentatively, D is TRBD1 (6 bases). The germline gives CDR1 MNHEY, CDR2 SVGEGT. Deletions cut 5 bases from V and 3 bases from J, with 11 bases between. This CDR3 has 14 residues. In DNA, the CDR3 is TGTGCCAGCAGTAACAGGGAATCCAATCAGCCCCAGCATTTT. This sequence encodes CASSNRESNQPQHF.

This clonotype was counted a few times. In DNA form, the CDR3 reads TGTGCCAGCAGCGCACTTATAGCGGGGGGGCTCGTGGATACGCAGTATTTT. It is translated as CASSALIAGGLVDTQYF. The genes are TRBV7-2 and TRBJ2-3; 11 bases align to TRBD2. Looked up from germline, CDR1 is SGHTA and CDR2 is FQGNSA. J was trimmed by 6 bases and V by 5 bases; bases with no gene match: 13. The CDR3 spans 17 residues.

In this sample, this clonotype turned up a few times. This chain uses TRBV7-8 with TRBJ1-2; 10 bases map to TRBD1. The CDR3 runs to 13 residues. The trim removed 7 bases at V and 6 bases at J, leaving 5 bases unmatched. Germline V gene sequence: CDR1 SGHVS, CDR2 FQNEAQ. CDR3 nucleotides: TGTGCCAGCACCGACGGGACAGGGGATGGCTACACCTTC. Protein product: CASTDGTGDGYTF.

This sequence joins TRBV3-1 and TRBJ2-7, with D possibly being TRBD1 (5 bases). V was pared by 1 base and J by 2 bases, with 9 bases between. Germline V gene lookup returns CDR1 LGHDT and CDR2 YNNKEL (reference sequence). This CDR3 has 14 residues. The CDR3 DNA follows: TGTGCCAGCAGCCAAGGGACACGTACCTACGAGCAGTACGTC. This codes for CASSQGTRTYEQYV.

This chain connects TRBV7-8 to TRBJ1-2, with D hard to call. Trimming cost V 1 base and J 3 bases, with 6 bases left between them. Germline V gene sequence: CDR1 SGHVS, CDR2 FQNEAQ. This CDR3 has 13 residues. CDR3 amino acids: CASSLVTDYGYTF. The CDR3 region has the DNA TGTGCCAGCAGCTTAGTTACAGACTATGGCTACACCTTC.

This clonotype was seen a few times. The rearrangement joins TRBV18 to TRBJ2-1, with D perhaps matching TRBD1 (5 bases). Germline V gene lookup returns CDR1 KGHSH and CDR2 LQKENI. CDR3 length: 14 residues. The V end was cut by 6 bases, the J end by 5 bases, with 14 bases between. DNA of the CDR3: TGTGCCAGCTCCCCAAAGACAGTCCACAATGAGCAGTTCTTC. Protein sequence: CASSPKTVHNEQFF.

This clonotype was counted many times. The CDR3 is CSLLRGGMGTDTQYF. For the CDR3, the DNA is TGCAGCCTCCTCCGGGGGGGTATGGGCACAGATACGCAGTATTTT. The V call is TRBV20-1, the J call TRBJ2-3; 8 bases are a match to TRBD2. Germline V lookup: CDR1 DFQATT, CDR2 SNEGSKA (reference sequence). This CDR3 comprises 15 residues.

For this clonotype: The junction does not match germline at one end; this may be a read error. CDR3 coding DNA: TGCAGTGCCAGAGGACAGGGCTACGAGCAGTACTTC. It codes for CSARGQGYEQYF. The V and J genes are TRBV20-1 and TRBJ2-7; 8 nucleotides agree with TRBD1. The length of the CDR3 is 12 residues. Germline V gene lookup returns CDR1 DFQATT and CDR2 SNEGSKA (reference sequence).

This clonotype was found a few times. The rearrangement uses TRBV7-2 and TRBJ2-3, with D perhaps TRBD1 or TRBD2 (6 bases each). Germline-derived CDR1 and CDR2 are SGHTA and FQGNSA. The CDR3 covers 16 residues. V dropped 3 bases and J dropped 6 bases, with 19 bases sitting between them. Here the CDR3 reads CASSLNGGAQRDTQYF. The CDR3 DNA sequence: TGTGCCAGCAGCTTGAACGGGGGCGCCCAGCGGGATACGCAGTATTTT.

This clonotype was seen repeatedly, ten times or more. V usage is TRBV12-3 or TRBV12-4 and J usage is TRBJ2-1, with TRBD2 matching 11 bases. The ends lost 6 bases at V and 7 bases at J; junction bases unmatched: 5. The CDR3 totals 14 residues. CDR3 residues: CASSPSGGHNEQFF. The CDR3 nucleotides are TGTGCCAGCAGCCCTAGCGGGGGGCATAATGAGCAGTTCTTC.